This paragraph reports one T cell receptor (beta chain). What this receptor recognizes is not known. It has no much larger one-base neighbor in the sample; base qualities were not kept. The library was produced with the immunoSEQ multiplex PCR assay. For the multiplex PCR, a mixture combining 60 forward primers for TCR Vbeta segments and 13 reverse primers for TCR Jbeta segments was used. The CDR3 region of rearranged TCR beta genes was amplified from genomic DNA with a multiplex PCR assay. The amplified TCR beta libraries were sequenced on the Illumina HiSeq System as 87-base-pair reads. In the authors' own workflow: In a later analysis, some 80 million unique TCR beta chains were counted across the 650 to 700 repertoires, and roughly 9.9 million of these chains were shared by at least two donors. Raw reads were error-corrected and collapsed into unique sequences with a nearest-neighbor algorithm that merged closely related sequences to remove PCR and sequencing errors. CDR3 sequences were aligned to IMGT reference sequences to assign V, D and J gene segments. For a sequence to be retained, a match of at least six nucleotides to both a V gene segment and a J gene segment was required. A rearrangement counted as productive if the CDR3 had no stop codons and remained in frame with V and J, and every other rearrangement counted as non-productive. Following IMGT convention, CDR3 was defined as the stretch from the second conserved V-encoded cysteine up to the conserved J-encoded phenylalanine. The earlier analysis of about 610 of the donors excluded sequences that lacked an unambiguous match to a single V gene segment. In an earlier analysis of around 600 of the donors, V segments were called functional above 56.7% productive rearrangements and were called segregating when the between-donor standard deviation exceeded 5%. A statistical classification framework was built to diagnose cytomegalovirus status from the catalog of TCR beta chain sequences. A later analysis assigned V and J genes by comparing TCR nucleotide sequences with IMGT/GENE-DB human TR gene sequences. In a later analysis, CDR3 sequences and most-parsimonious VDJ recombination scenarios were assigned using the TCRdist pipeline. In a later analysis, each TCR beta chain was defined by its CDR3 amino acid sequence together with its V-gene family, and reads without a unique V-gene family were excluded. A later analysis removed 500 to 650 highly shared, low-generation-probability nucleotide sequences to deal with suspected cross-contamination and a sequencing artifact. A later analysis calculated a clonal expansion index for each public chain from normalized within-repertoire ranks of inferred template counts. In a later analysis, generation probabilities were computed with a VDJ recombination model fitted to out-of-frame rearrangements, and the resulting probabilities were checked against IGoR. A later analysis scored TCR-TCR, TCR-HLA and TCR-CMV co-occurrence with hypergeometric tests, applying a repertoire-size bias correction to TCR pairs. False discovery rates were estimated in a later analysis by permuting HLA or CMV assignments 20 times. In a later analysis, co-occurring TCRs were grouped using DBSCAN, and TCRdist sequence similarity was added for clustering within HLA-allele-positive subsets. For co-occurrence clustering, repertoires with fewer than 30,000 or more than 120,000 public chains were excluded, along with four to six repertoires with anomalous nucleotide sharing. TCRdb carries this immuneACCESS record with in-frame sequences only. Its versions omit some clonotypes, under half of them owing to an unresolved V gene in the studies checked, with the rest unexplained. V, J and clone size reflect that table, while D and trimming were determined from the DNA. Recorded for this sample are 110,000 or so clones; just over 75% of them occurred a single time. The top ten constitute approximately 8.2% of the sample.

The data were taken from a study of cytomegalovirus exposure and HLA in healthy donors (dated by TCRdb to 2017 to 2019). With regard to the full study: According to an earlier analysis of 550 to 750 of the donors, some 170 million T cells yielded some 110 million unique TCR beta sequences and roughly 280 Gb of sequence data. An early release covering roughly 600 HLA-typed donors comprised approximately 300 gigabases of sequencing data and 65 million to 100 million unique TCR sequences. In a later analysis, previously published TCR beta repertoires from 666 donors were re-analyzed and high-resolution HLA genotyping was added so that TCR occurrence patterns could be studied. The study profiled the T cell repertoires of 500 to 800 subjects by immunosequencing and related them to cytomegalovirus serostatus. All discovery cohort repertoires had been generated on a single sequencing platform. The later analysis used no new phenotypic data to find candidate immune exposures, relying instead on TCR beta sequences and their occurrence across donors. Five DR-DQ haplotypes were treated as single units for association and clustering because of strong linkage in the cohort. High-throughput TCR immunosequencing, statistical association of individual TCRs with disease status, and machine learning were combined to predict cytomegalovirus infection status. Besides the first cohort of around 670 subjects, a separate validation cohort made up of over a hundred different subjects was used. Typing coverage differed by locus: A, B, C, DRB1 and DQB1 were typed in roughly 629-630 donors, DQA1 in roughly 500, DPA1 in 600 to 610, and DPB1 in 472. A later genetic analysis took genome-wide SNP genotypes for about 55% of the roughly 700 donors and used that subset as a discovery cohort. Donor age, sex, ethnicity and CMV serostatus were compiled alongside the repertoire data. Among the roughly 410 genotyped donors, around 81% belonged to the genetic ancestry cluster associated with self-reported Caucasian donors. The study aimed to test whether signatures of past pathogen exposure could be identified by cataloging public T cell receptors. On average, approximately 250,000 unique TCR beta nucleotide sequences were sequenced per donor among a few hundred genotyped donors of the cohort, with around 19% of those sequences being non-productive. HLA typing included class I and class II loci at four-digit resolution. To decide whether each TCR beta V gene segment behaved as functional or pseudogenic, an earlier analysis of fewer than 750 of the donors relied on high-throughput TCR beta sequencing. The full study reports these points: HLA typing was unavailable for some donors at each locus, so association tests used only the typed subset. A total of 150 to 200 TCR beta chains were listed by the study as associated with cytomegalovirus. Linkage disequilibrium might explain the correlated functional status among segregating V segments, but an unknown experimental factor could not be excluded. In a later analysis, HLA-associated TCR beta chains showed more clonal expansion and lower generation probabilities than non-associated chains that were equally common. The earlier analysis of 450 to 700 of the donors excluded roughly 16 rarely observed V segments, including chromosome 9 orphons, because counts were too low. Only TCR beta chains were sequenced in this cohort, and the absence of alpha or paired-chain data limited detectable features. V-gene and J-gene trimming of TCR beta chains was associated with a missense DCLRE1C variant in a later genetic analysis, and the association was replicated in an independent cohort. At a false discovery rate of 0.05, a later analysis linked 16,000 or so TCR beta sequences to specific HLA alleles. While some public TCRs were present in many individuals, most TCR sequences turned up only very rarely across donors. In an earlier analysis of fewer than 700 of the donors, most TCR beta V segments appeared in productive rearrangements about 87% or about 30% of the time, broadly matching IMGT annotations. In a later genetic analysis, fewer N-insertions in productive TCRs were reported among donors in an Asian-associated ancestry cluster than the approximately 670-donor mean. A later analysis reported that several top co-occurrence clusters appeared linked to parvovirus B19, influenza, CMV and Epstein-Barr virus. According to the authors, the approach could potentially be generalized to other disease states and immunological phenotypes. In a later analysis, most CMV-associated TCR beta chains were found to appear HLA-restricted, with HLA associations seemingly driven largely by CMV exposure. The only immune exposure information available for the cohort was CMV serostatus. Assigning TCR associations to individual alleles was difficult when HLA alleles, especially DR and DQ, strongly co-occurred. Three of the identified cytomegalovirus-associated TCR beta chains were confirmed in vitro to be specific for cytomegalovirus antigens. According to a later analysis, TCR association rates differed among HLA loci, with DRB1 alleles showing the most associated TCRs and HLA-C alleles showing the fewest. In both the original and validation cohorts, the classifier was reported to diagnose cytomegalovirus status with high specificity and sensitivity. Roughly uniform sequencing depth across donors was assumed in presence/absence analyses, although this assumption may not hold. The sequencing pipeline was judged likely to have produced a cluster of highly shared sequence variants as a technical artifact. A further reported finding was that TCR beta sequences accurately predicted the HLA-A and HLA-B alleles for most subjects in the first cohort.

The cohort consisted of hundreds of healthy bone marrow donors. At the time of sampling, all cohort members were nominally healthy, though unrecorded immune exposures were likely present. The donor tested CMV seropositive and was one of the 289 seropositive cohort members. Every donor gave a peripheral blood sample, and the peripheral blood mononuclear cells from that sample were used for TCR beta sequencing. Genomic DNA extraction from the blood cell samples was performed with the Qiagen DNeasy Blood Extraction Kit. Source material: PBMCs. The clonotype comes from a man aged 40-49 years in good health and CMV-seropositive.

The nucleotides read TGTGCCATCAGTGCCCGACAGGGAACCAAAAACATTCAGTACTTC. It encodes CAISARQGTKNIQYF. The chain employs TRBV10-3 and TRBJ2-4; TRBD1 matches 7 bases in the middle. Trimming accounts for 4 bases at V and 2 bases at J, while the number of junction bases matched to no gene is 5. Reading from cysteine to phenylalanine, the CDR3 counts 15 amino acids. The entry retains the CDR3 DNA only, 45 bases that are in frame from base 1. The germline V gene encodes CDR1 ENHRY and CDR2 SYGVKD.